This TCR beta chain was profiled in a study of blood T cell repertoires in COVID-19. Overall study: PBMCs, B-cell-depleted T cells, or T cells were the source of the cDNA or gDNA that made up the material.

Under the authors' procedure: Reference gene primer amplification gave nucleated cell count estimates. Sequenced by immunoSEQ multiplex PCR; TCRdb stores in-frame clones only, minus some. D and trimming come from the DNA, and the V and J calls and clone size come from that table. This repertoire shows more than 250,000 clones, about 89% found once; its top ten account for 5% to 7%. This clone was counted a few times. The CDR3 contains 16 residues. CDR1 is SGDLS, CDR2 YYNGEE, per germline. V trimming: 2 bases; J trimming: 2 bases; junction bases outside the gene matches: 7. The sequencing sample was made of peripheral blood. The gene calls are TRBV9 and TRBJ2-7; 10 nucleotides line up with TRBD2. The origin of this receptor is a young man who had recovered from COVID-19. CDR3 DNA: TGTGCCAGCAGCGTCACCCAAGCGGGAGGGCCCTACGAGCAGTACTTC. Its translation: CASSVTQAGGPYEQYF.